This T cell receptor beta chain was observed in a study of blood T cells in healthy people across ages. Study summary: Per two T cells, about one barcoded beta molecule was captured through template switching. Regarding the study as a whole: Possibly confounding the expanded clonotype changes was the fact that donor CMV status was unknown. Investigators treated diversity estimates from one million T cells as underestimates. Older age coincided with a roughly linear decline in TCR beta diversity per million T cells.

The CDR3 length is 14 residues. Germline assignment: CDR1 DFQATT and CDR2 SNEGSKA (reference sequence). Trimming left V 1 base short and J 2 bases short, with 8 bases between. It was with a sample-barcoded 5' primer and a J-beta primer mix that a second PCR of roughly 7 to 12 cycles was run. Each CDR3 protein is one row after TCRdb ran MiXCR on the 5' RACE reads. The data contain about a million distinct CDR3 sequences, 35% to 40% of them singletons. Comments on this clonotype: What it binds is not known.

The origin of this receptor is a man aged 18 to 29 in good health. The specimen was blood. The J gene is TRBJ1-4, the V gene TRBV20-1; no reliable D call. The CDR3 region has the DNA TGCAGTGCTAGAGGCCCCGGGACTAATGAAAAACTGTTTTTT. Translating gives CSARGPGTNEKLFF.